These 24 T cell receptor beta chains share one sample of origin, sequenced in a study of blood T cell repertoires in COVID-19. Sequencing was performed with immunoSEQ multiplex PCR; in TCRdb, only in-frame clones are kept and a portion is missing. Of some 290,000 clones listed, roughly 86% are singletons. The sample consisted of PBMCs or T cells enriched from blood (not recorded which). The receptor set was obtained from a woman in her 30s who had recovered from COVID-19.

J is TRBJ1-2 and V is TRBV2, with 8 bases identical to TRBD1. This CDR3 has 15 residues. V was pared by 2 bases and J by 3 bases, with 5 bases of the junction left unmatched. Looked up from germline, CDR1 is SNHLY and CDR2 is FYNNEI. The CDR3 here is CASSEYAGGDYGYTF. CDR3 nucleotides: TGTGCCAGCAGTGAATATGCAGGGGGCGACTATGGCTACACCTTC.

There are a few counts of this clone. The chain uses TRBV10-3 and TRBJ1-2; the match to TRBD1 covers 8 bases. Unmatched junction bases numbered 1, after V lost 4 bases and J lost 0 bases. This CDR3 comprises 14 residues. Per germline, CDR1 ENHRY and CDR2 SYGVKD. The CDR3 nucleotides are TGTGCCATCAGTGGACAGGGGCCTAACTATGGCTACACCTTC. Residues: CAISGQGPNYGYTF.

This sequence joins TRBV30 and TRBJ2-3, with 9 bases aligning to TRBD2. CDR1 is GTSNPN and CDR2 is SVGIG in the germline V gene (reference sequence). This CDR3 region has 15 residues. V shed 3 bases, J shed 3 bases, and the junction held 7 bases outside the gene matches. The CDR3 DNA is TGTGCCTGGAGGAAACGGGGACTAGCTACAGATACGCAGTATTTT. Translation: CAWRKRGLATDTQYF.

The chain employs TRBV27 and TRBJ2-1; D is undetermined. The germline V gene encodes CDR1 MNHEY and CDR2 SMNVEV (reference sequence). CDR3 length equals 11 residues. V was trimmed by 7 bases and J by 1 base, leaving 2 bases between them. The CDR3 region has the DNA TGTGCCAGCATATCCTACAATGAGCAGTTCTTC. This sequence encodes CASISYNEQFF.

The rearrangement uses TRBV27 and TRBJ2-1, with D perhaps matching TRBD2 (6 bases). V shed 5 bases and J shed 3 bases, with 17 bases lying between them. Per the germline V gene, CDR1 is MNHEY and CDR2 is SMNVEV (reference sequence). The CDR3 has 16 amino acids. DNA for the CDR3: TGTGCCAGCAGTCCGCGGGCTAGCGCCTTCTACAATGAGCAGTTCTTC. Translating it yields CASSPRASAFYNEQFF.

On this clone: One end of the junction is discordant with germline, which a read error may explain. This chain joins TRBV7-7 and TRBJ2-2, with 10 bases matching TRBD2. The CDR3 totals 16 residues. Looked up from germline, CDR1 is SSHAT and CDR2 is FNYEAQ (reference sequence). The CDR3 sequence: CASSPFGLADTGELFF. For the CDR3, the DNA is TGTGCTAGCAGCCCCTTCGGACTAGCGGACACCGGGGAGCTGTTTTTT.

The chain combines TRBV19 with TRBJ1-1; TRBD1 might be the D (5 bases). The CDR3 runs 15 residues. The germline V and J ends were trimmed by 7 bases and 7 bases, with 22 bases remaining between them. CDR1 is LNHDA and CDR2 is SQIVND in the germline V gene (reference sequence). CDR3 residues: CASTTSGGWQGEAFF. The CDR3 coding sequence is TGTGCCAGTACCACAAGTGGGGGGTGGCAGGGTGAAGCTTTCTTT.

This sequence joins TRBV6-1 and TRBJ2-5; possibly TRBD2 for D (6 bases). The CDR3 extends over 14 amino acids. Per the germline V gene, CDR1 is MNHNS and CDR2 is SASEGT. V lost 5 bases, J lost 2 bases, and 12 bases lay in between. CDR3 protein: CASSYGGKQETQYF. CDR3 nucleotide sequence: TGTGCCAGCAGTTATGGGGGGAAGCAAGAGACCCAGTACTTC.

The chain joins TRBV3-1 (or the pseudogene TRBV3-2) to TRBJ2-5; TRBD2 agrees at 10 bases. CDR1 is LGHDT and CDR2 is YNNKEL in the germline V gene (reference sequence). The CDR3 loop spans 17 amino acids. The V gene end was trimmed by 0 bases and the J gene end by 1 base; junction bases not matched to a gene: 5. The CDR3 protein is CASSQDSGLAVQETQYF. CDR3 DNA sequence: TGTGCCAGCAGCCAAGACTCCGGACTAGCGGTCCAAGAGACCCAGTACTTC.

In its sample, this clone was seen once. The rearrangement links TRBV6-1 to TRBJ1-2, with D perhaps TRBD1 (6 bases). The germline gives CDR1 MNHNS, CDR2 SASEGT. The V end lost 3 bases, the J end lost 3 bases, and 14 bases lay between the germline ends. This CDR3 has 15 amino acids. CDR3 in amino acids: CASSDRGEQDYGYTF. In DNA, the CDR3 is TGTGCCAGCAGTGACAGGGGAGAGCAGGACTATGGCTACACCTTC.

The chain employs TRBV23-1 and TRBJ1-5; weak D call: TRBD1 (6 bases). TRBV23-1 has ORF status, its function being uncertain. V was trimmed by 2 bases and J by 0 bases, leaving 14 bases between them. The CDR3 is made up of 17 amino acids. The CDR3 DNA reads TGCGCCAGCAGTCAAAACCCAGGGGTAACTAGCAATCAGCCCCAGCATTTT. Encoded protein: CASSQNPGVTSNQPQHF.

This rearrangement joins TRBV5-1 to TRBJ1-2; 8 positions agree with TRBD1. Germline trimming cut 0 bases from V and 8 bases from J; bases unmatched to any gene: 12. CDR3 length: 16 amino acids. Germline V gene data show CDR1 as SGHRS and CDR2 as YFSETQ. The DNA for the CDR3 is TGCGCCAGCAGCTTGGAGATCAGGACAGGGCCTGAAGGCTACACCTTC. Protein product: CASSLEIRTGPEGYTF.

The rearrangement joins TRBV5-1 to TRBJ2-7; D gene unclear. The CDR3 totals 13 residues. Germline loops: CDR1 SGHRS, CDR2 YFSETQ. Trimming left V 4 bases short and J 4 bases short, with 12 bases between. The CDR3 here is CASSVPELYEQYF. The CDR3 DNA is TGCGCCAGCAGCGTCCCAGAACTATACGAGCAGTACTTC.

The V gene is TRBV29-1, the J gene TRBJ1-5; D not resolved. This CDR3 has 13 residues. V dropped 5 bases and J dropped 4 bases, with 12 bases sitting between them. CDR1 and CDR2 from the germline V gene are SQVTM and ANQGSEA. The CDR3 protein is CSVSLRENQPQHF. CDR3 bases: TGCAGCGTTTCTCTTAGGGAGAATCAGCCCCAGCATTTT.

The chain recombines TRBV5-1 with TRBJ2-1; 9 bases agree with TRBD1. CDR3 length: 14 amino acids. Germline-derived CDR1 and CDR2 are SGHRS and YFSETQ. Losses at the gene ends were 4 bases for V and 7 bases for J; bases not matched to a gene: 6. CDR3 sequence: CASSPWDRVNEQFF. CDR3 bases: TGCGCCAGCAGCCCCTGGGACAGGGTAAATGAGCAGTTCTTC.

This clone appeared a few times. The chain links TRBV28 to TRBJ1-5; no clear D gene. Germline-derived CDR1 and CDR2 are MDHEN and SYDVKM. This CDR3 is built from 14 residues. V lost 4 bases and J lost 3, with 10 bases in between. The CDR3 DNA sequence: TGTGCCAGCAGTTCCCGACTTGTCAATCAGCCCCAGCATTTT. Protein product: CASSSRLVNQPQHF. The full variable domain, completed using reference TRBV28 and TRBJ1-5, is DVKVTQSSRYLVKRTGEKVFLECVQDMDHENMFWYRQDPGLGLRLIYFSYDVKMKEKGDIPEGYSVSREKKERFSLILESASTNQTSMYLCASSSRLVNQPQHFGDGTRLSIL.

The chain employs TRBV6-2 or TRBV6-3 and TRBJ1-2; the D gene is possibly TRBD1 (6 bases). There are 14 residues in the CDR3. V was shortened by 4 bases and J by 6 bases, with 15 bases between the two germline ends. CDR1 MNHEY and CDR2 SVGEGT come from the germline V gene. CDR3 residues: CASSSPQGMNGYTF. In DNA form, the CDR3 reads TGTGCCAGCAGTTCCCCACAGGGCATGAATGGCTACACCTTC.

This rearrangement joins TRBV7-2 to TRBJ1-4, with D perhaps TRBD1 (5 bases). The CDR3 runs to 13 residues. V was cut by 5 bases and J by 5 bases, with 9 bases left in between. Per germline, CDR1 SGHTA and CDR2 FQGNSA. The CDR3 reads CASSPTVNEKLFF. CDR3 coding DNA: TGTGCCAGCAGCCCGACAGTAAATGAAAAACTGTTTTTT.

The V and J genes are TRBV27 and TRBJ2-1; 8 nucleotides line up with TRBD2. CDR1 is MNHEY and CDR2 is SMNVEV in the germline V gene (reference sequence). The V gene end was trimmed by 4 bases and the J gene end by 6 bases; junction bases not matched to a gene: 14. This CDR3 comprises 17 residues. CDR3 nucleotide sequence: TGTGCCAGCAGTTATCCGCCGGGACTAGGCCCTCTCAATGAGCAGTTCTTC. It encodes CASSYPPGLGPLNEQFF.

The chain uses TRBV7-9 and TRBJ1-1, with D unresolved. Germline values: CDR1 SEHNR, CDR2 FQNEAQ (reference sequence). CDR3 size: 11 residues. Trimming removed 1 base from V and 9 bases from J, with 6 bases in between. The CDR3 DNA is TGTGCCAGCAGCTTAGACAGTAAAGCTTTCTTT. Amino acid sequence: CASSLDSKAFF.

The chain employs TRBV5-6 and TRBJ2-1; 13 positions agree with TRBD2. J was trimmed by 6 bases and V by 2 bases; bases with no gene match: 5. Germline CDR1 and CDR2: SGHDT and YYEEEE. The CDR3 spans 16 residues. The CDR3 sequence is CASSFGLAGVGNEQFF. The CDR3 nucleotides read TGTGCCAGCAGCTTTGGACTAGCGGGAGTCGGCAATGAGCAGTTCTTC.

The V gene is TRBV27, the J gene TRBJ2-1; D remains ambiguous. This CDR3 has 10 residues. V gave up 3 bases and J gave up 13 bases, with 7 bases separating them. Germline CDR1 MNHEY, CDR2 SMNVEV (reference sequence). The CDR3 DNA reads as TGTGCCAGCAGTTTCCCCCCACAGTTCTTC. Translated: CASSFPPQFF.

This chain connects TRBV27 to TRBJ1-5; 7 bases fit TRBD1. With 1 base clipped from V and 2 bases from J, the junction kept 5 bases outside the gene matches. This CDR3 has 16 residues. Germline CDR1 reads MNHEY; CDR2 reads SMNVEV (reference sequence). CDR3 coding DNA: TGTGCCAGCAGTTTATTCGGGACAGAGGGCAATCAGCCCCAGCATTTT. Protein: CASSLFGTEGNQPQHF.

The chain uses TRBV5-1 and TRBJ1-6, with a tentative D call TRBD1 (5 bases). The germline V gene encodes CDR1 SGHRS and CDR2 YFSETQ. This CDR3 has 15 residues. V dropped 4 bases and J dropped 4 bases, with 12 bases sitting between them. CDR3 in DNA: TGCGCCAGCAGCACAACAGGCTATTATAATTCACCCCTCCACTTT. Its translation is CASSTTGYYNSPLHF.